This TCR beta chain was captured in a study of blood T cells in healthy people across ages. Drawn from each donor were ten milliliters of peripheral blood. CDR3 length: 15 residues. Trimming left V 5 bases short and J 3 bases short, with 17 bases between. The germline V gene encodes CDR1 SGHTA and CDR2 FQGTGA. Combining a sample-barcoded 5' primer with a J-beta primer mix, a second PCR ran for about 7 to 12 cycles. A 12-random-nucleotide template-switch adaptor tagged each cDNA molecule. TCRdb ran MiXCR on the 5' RACE reads and lists one entry per CDR3 protein. The sample gives fewer than 1 million distinct CDR3 sequences, roughly 44% of which show up once; approximately 19% is in the top ten.

Sample: blood. This receptor was identified in a man aged 60 to 69 in good health. The chain is built from TRBV7-3 and TRBJ2-7; D assignment may be TRBD1 or TRBD2 (6 bases each). CDR3 residues: CASSPGGRIGYEQYF. The CDR3 region has the DNA TGTGCCAGCAGCCCTGGGGGGCGTATCGGCTACGAGCAGTACTTC.